The entry that follows covers one T cell receptor beta chain sequence. Its binding antigen is unknown. Base qualities are not at hand, and no much larger clone is one base apart. Each collaborating institution followed its own protocols to collect whole blood in K2EDTA tubes. For TCRbeta analysis, collaborators shipped samples as frozen whole blood, isolated PBMCs, or DNA extracted from either of those sample types. These data are taken from a study of blood T cell repertoires in COVID-19 (dated by TCRdb to 2018 to 2020). Regarding the study in general: The collaborator samples originated in the United States, Italy and Spain and spanned the acute and convalescent phases of COVID-19. The prospective study material was composed of cDNA or gDNA derived from T cells, B-cell-depleted T cells, or PBMCs. Where available, HLA class I and class II types were obtained from metadata supplied by the sample provider rather than from assay-based typing. Samples came from the ongoing ImmuneRACE study (first 160 participants) plus 1,254 subjects from 6 global collaborators. The repertoires were made available in a free public database intended to serve as a resource for research on the immune response to SARS-CoV-2. The dataset comprised deeply sampled blood TCRbeta repertoires from subjects exposed to, actively infected with, or recovered from COVID-19. The sample metadata nearly always contained a de-identified subject ID, COVID-19 status, age in years and sex. Results the study describes overall, beyond this receptor: How much clinical and demographic metadata was included differed by source and by participant, and the metadata was provided uncurated.

Germline trimming: 5 bases from V, 0 bases from J; junction bases outside gene matches: 12. CDR1 and CDR2 were assigned from the germline V gene as SGHNT and YENEEA. From cysteine to phenylalanine, the CDR3 is 18 amino acids long. Of the read, only the CDR3 DNA is kept; its 54 bases are in frame from base 1. TCRbeta CDR3 regions were amplified from genomic DNA by means of the immunoSEQ Assay, a bias-controlled multiplex PCR. As for how the authors treated the data: The number of nucleated cells in each sample was estimated from the amplification of reference gene primers within the assay. To quantify the absolute abundance of each unique TCRbeta CDR3 rearrangement, sequence reads were collapsed and filtered. Productive Simpson clonality was computed per sample as the square root of Simpson's diversity index over productive rearrangements. TCRdb stores this immuneACCESS table with in-frame sequences only. Part of the clones is absent; in the studies checked, under half of the shortfall reflects unresolved V genes, and no reason is known for the rest. V and J calls and clone size are as listed in that table; D and trimming were resolved from the DNA. For this sample the table gives about 240,000 clones, of which 80% to 85% were detected only once. The ten largest clones capture less than 3.5% of the sample.

Sequencing input: peripheral blood. The TCR comes from a woman between 18 and 29 years old with acute or convalescent COVID-19. The V and J segments used are TRBV11-3 and TRBJ2-1, with TRBD1 identical over 8 junction bases. The nucleotide sequence is given as TGTGCCAGCAGCCCGGACAGGGTCTCGGGGAGCTCCTACAATGAGCAGTTCTTC. Its product reads: CASSPDRVSGSSYNEQFF.